This TCR beta chain was sequenced for a study of T cell changes during pregnancy in multiple sclerosis. From germline, CDR1 is SEHNR and CDR2 FQNEAQ (reference sequence). The CDR3 has 14 residues. Trimming shortened V by 2 bases and J by 3 bases, and 10 bases separated the two germline ends. The protocol was immunoSEQ multiplex PCR, while the TCRdb copy is restricted to in-frame clones and leaves out a portion. The sample includes roughly 30,000 clones, around 91% of them seen just once. The sample in question was CD8+ T cells from peripheral blood mononuclear cells, obtained after pregnancy. V usage is TRBV7-9 and J usage is TRBJ2-5; D perhaps matches TRBD1 (6 bases). The TCR originated in a female donor with multiple sclerosis, enrolled in a pregnancy study. The DNA for the CDR3 is TGTGCCAGCAGCTTACCCAACAGGGAAGAGACCCAGTACTTC. Translated: CASSLPNREETQYF.